This T cell receptor beta chain was captured by sequencing in a study of cytomegalovirus exposure and HLA in healthy donors. The PCR employed 60 Vbeta primers together with 13 Jbeta primers. Produced via immunoSEQ multiplex PCR; TCRdb's table is partial and in-frame only. The table has roughly 160,000 clones, roughly 80% seen once. This CDR3 contains 14 residues. For this clone: What it binds is not known.

Whole-study findings and limits: The study reported that TCR beta sequences accurately predicted HLA-A and HLA-B alleles in most subjects. A further, later analysis showed that HLA-associated TCR beta chains (compared with equally common others) were more clonally expanded.

Each donor's status was that of a healthy bone marrow donor. This TCR was recovered from a middle-aged woman in good health and CMV-seropositive. The rearrangement joins TRBV21-1 to TRBJ2-7; the table's TRBD1 call for D was not verified on the DNA. TRBV21-1 is annotated as a pseudogene. Sequencing used PBMCs. The CDR3 DNA follows: TGTGCCAGCAGCTGGGGACAGACGAACTACGAGCAGTACTTC. Residues: CASSWGQTNYEQYF.